The clone carrying this T cell receptor (beta chain) was detected many times. The sample comes from a study of response to subunit inactivated influenza vaccine. Using its own MiXCR run on the RT-PCR reads, TCRdb lists one record per CDR3 protein. The sample shows under 200,000 distinct CDR3 sequences, about an eighth of them seen only once. Trimming cost V 4 bases and J 2 bases, with 7 bases left between them. Germline assignment: CDR1 SEHNR and CDR2 FQNEAQ (reference sequence). This CDR3 contains 13 residues. This same sample was also part of a study on T cells expressing NK-cell markers. That source reports: It was by 5'RACE template switching with UMIs that TCR beta cDNA was made. In a handful of donors, dominant clonotypes made up about 28.3-65% of CD3+CD56-NKG2C+ cells.

The sequences come from CD8+ T cells sorted from PBMCs, collected approximately 13 days after vaccination. This receptor was taken from a man in his fifties or sixties who received an inactivated influenza vaccine. The chain couples TRBV7-9 to TRBJ2-3, with D unresolved. The CDR3 loop reads CASSSTYTDTQYF. In DNA form, the CDR3 reads TGTGCCAGCAGCTCGACCTACACAGATACGCAGTATTTT.